This T cell receptor beta chain originates from a study of neurological immune-mediated disorders. Notes on the study in general: Private repertoires in all groups were suggested, as expanded clones shared no CDR3 amino acid sequences across subjects. The level of TCR clonal expansion was highest in patients with HTLV-1-associated myelopathy and lowest in multiple sclerosis, where it fell below the level seen in healthy controls.

This sample's time point: longitudinal time-point 2. This clonotype was counted many times. Its antigen is as yet unknown. 5'RACE generated cDNA with 10-nucleotide random UMIs. Each sequencing run yielded over 180 million TCR-beta sequences from 15-18 subjects. TCRdb itself ran the 5' RACE reads through MiXCR, one entry per CDR3 protein. The sample has roughly 60,000 distinct CDR3 sequences, more than 7.5% seen once. The CDR3 runs 12 residues. V was pared by 3 bases and J by 3 bases, with 9 bases between. CDR1 is DFQATT and CDR2 is SNEGSKA in the germline V gene (reference sequence). The receptor comes from a man younger than 40 in good health. The source material was PBMCs. This rearrangement joins TRBV20-1 to TRBJ2-7; no firm D call. This CDR3 is CSASRYNYEQYF. The CDR3 DNA reads as TGCAGTGCTAGTCGCTATAACTACGAGCAGTACTTC.